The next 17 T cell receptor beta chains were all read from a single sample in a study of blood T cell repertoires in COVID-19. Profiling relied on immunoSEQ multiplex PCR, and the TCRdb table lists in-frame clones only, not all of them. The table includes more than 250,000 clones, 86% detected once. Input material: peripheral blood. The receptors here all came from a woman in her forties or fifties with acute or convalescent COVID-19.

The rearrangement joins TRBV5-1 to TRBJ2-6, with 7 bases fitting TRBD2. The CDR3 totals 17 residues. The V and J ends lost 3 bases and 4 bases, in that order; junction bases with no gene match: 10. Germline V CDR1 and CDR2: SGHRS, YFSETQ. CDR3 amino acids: CASSSLGGGSGANVLTF. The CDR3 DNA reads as TGCGCCAGCAGCTCTCTGGGGGGAGGGTCAGGGGCCAACGTCCTGACTTTC.

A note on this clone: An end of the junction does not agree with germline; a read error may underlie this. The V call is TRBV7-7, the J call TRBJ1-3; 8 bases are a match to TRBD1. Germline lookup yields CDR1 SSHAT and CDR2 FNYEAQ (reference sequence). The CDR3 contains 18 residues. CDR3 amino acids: CASSPRAGQASDGNTIYF. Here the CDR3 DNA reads TGTGCTAGCAGCCCGAGAGCGGGACAGGCTTCGGATGGAAACACCATATATTTT.

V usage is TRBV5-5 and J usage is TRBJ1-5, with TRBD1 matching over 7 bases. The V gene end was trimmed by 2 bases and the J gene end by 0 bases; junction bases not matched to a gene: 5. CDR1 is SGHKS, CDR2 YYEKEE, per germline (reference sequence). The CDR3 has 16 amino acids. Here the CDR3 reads CASSFLGQPSNQPQHF. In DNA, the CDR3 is TGTGCCAGCAGCTTTCTGGGACAGCCTAGCAATCAGCCCCAGCATTTT.

As DNA, the CDR3 is TGTGCCAGCAGTCGGACAGGGGGCGCTTCTTATAGCAATCAGCCCCAGCATTTT. It translates to CASSRTGGASYSNQPQHF. The V gene is TRBV2, the J gene TRBJ1-5; 11 positions match TRBD1. CDR3 size: 18 residues. Germline loops: CDR1 SNHLY, CDR2 FYNNEI. With 5 bases clipped from V and 0 bases from J, the junction kept 9 bases outside the gene matches.

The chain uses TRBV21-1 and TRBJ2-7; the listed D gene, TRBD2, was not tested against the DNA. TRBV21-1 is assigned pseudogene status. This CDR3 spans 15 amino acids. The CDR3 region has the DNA TGTGCCAGCAGCAAAGGTCTAGCGGGAGGCTACGAGCAGTACTTC. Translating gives CASSKGLAGGYEQYF.

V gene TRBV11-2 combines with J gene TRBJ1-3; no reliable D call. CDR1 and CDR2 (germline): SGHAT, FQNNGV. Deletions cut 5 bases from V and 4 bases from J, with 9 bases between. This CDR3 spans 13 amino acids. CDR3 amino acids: CASSPSLGNTIYF. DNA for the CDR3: TGTGCCAGCAGCCCTAGCTTGGGAAACACCATATATTTT.

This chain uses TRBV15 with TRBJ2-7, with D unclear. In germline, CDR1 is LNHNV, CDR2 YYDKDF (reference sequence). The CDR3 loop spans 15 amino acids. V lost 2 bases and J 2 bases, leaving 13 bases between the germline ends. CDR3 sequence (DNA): TGTGCCACCAGCAGAAAACCCCTAGATACCTACGAGCAGTACTTC. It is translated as CATSRKPLDTYEQYF. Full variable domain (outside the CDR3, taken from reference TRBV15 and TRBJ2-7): DAMVIQNPRYQVTQFGKPVTLSCSQTLNHNVMYWYQQKSSQAPKLLFHYYDKDFNNEADTPDNFQSRRPNTSFCFLDIRSPGLGDTAMYLCATSRKPLDTYEQYFGPGTRLTVT.

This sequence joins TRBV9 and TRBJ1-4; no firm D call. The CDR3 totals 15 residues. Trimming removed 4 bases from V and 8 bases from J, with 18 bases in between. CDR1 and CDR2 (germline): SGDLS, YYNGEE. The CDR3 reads CASSSSRESREKLFF. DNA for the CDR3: TGTGCCAGCAGCTCTAGTCGGGAGTCGCGGGAAAAACTGTTTTTT.

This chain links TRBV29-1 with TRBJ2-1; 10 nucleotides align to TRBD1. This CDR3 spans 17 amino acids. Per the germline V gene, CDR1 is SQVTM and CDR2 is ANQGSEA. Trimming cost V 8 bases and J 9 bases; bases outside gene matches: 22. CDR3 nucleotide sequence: TGCAGCCTCCGGCCGACGGGACAGGGGACCAGCAATGGTGAGCAGTTCTTC. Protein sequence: CSLRPTGQGTSNGEQFF.

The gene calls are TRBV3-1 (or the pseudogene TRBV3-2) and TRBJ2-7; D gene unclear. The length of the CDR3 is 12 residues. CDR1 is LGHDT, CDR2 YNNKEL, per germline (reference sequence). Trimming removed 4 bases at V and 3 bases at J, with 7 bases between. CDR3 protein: CASSRNSYEQYF. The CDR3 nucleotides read TGTGCCAGCAGCCGAAACAGCTACGAGCAGTACTTC.

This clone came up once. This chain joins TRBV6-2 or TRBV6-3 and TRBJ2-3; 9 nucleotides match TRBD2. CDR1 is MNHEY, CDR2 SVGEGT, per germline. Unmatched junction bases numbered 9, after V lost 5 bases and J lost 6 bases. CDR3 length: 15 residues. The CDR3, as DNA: TGTGCCAGCAGTGGGGTTAGCGGGAGACCGGATACGCAGTATTTT. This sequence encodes CASSGVSGRPDTQYF.

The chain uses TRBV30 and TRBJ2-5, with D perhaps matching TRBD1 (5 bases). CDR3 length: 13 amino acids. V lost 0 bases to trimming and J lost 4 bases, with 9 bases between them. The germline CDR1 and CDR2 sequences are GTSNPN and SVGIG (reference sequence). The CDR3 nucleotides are TGTGCCTGGAGTGTACTTCAGGGAGAGACCCAGTACTTC. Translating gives CAWSVLQGETQYF.

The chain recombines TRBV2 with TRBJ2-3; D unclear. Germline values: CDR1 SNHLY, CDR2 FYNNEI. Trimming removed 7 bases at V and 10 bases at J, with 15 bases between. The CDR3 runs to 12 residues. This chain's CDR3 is CASTIYVEAQYF. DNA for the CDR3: TGTGCCAGCACCATATATGTAGAGGCGCAGTATTTT.

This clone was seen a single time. The CDR3 region is CASSGRQGSGRNEQFF. For the CDR3, the DNA is TGTGCCAGCAGCGGGCGTCAGGGTAGCGGGAGAAATGAGCAGTTCTTC. The chain is built from TRBV9 and TRBJ2-1; TRBD2 aligns across 9 bases. Unmatched junction bases numbered 11, after V lost 3 bases and J lost 7 bases. CDR1 is SGDLS, CDR2 YYNGEE, per germline. This CDR3 is built from 16 residues.

CDR3 coding DNA: TGTGCCACCAGCAGAGATCCCATTATCTATGAAGCCACTGAAGCTTTCTTT. The encoded protein is CATSRDPIIYEATEAFF. The V call is TRBV15, the J call TRBJ1-1; D ambiguous. V lost 0 bases and J lost 4, with 18 bases in between. The germline gives CDR1 LNHNV, CDR2 YYDKDF (reference sequence). This CDR3 spans 17 amino acids.

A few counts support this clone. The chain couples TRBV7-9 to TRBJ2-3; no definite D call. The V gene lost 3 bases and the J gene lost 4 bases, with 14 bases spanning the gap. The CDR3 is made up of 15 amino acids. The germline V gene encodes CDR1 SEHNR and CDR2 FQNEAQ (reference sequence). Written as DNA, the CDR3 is TGTGCCAGCAGCTTCGTCCGACAAAGGCCAGATACGCAGTATTTT. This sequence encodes CASSFVRQRPDTQYF. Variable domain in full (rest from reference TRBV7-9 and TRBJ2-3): DTGVSQNPRHKITKRGQNVTFRCDPISEHNRLYWYRQTLGQGPEFLTYFQNEAQLEKSRLLSDRFSAERPKGSFSTLEIQRTEQGDSAMYLCASSFVRQRPDTQYFGPGTRLTVL.

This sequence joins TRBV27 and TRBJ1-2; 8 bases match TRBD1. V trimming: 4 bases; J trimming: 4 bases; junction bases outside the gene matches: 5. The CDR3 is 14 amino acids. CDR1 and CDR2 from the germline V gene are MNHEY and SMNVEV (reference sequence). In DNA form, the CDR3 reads TGTGCCAGCAGTTACTCAGGGGGCGGCTATGGCTACACCTTC. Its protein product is CASSYSGGGYGYTF.